This TCR beta chain was sequenced for a study of neurological immune-mediated disorders. General observations from the study: Repertoires from 18 of 34 multiple sclerosis patients grouped phylogenetically into a related-CDR3 cluster, suggesting a possible signature. Multiple sclerosis patients had less TCR clonal expansion than even healthy controls, unlike HTLV-1-associated myelopathy.

5'RACE with 10-nucleotide random UMIs produced the cDNA. TCRdb itself ran the 5' RACE reads through MiXCR, one entry per CDR3 protein. The sample consists of over 60,000 distinct CDR3 sequences, around 5.2% of them appearing once. This clonotype was counted many times. Its antigen remains unknown. The CDR3 spans 15 residues. With 3 bases removed from V and 2 bases from J, the gap between germline ends came to 16 bases. In germline, CDR1 is DFQATT, CDR2 SNEGSKA (reference sequence). This receptor was taken from a woman aged 30 to 39 with multiple sclerosis. V is TRBV20-1 and J is TRBJ2-5; no clear D. Source material: PBMCs. Here the CDR3 DNA reads TGCAGTGCTAGTACCGCGTTAAGCGTTCAAGAGACCCAGTACTTC. It specifies CSASTALSVQETQYF.